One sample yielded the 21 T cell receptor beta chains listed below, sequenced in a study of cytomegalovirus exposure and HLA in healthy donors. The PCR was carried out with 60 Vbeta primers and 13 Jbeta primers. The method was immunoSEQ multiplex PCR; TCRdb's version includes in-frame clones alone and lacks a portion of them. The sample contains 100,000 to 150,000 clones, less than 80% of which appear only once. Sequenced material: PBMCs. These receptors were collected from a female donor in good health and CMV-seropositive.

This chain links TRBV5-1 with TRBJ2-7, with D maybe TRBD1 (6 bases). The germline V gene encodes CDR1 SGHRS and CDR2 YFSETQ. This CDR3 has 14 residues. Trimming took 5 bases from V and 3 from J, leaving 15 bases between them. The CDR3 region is CASRYTTGIYEQYF. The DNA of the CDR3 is TGCGCCAGCAGATATACGACAGGTATCTACGAGCAGTACTTC. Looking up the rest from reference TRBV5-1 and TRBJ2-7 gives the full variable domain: KAGVTQTPRYLIKTRGQQVTLSCSPISGHRSVSWYQQTPGQGLQFLFEYFSETQRNKGNFPGRFSGRQFSNSRSEMNVSTLELGDSALYLCASRYTTGIYEQYFGPGTRLTVT.

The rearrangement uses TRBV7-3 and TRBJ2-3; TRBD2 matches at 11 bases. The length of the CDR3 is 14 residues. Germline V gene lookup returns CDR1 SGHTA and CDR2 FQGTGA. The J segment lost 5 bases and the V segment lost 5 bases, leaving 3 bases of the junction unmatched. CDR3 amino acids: CASSLAGGIDTQYF. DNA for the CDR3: TGTGCCAGCAGCCTAGCGGGAGGAATAGATACGCAGTATTTT. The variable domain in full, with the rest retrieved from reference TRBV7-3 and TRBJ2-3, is GAGVSQTPSNKVTEKGKYVELRCDPISGHTALYWYRQSLGQGPEFLIYFQGTGAADDSGLPNDRFFAVRPEGSVSTLKIQRTERGDSAVYLCASSLAGGIDTQYFGPGTRLTVL.

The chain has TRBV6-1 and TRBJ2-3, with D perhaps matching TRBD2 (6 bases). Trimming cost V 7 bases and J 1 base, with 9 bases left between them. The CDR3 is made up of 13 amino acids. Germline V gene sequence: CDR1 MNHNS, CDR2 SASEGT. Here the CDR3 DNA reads TGTGCCAGCACAGCTAGCGGCACAGATACGCAGTATTTT. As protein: CASTASGTDTQYF.

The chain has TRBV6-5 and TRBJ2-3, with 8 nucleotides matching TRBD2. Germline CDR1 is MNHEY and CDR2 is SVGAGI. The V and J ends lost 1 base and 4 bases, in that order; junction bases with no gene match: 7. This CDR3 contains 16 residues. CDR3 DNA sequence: TGTGCCAGCAGTTACTTCGACGGGAGGGCCCCAGATACGCAGTATTTT. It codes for CASSYFDGRAPDTQYF.

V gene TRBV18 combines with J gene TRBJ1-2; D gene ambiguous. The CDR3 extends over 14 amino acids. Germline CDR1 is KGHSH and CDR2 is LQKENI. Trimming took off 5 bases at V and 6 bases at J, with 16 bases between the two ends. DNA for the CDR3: TGTGCCAGCTCATCTTATGCGGGAGAGGATGGCTACACCTTC. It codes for CASSSYAGEDGYTF.

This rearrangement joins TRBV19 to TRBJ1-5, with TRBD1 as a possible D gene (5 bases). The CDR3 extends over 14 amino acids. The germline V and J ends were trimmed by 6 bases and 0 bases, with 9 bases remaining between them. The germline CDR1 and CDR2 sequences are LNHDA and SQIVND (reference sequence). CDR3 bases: TGTGCCAGTAGGACAGTAAATAGCAATCAGCCCCAGCATTTT. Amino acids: CASRTVNSNQPQHF.

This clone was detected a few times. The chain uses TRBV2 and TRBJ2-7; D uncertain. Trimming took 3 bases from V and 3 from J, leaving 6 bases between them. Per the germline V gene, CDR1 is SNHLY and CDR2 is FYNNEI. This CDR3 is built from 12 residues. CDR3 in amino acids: CASSDSSYEQYF. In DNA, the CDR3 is TGTGCCAGCAGTGACTCGAGCTACGAGCAGTACTTC. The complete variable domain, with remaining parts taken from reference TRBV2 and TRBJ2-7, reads EPEVTQTPSHQVTQMGQEVILRCVPISNHLYFYWYRQILGQKVEFLVSFYNNEISEKSEIFDDQFSVERPDGSNFTLKIRSTKLEDSAMYFCASSDSSYEQYFGPGTRLTVT.

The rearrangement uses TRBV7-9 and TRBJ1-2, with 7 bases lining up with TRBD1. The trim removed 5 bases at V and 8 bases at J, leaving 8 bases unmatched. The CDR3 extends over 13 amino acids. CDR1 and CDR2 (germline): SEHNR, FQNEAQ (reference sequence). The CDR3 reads CASSRQGSSGYTF. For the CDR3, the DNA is TGTGCCAGCAGCCGACAGGGTAGTAGCGGCTACACCTTC.

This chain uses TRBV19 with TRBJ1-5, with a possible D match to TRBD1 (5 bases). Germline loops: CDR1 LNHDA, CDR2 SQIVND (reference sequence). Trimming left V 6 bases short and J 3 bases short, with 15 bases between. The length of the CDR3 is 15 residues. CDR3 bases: TGTGCCAGTAGCATTGGCGGGGGGGTCAATCAGCCCCAGCATTTT. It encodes CASSIGGGVNQPQHF. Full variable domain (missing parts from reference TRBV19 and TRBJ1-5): DGGITQSPKYLFRKEGQNVTLSCEQNLNHDAMYWYRQDPGQGLRLIYYSQIVNDFQKGDIAEGYSVSREKKESFPLTVTSAQKNPTAFYLCASSIGGGVNQPQHFGDGTRLSIL.

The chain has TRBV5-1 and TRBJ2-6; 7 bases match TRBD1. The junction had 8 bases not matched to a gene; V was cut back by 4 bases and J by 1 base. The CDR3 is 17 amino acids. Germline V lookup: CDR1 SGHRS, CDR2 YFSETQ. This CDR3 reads CASSQDPTGSGANVLTF. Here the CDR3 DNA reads TGCGCCAGCAGCCAAGATCCGACAGGGTCTGGGGCCAACGTCCTGACTTTC.

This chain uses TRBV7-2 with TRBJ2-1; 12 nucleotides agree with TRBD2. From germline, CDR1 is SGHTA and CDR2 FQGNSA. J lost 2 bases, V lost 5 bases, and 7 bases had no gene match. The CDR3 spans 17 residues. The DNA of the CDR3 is TGTGCCAGCAGCATCCTAGCGGGAGGGGTCACCTACAATGAGCAGTTCTTC. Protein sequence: CASSILAGGVTYNEQFF.

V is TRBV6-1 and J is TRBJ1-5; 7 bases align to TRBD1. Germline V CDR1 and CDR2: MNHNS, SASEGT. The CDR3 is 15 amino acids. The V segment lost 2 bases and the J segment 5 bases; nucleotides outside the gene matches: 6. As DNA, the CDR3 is TGTGCCAGCAGTGAACCCGACAGGGACTATCAGCCCCAGCATTTT. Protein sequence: CASSEPDRDYQPQHF.

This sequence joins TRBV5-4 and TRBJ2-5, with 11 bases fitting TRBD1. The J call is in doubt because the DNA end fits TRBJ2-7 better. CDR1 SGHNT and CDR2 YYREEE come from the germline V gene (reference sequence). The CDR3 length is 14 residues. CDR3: CASSGQGATYEQYF. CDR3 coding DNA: TGTGCCAGCAGCGGACAGGGGGCGACCTACGAGCAGTACTTC.

The CDR3 reads CASSLAGGGTDTQYF. The CDR3 DNA follows: TGTGCCAGCAGCCTAGCGGGAGGTGGCACAGATACGCAGTATTTT. This sequence joins TRBV5-4 and TRBJ2-3; TRBD2 matches 11 bases. CDR1 is SGHNT and CDR2 is YYREEE in the germline V gene (reference sequence). J gave up 1 base and V 4 bases, and 2 bases lay outside the gene matches. CDR3 length: 15 amino acids. The full variable domain, with the rest looked up from reference TRBV5-4 and TRBJ2-3, is ETGVTQSPTHLIKTRGQQVTLRCSSQSGHNTVSWYQQALGQGPQFIFQYYREEENGRGNFPPRFSGLQFPNYSSELNVNALELDDSALYLCASSLAGGGTDTQYFGPGTRLTVL.

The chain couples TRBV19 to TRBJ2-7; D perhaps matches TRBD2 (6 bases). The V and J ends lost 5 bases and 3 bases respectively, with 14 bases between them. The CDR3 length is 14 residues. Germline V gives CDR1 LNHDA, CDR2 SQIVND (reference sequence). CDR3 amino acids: CASSVRVGGYEQYF. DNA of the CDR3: TGTGCCAGTAGTGTTCGTGTGGGAGGCTACGAGCAGTACTTC.

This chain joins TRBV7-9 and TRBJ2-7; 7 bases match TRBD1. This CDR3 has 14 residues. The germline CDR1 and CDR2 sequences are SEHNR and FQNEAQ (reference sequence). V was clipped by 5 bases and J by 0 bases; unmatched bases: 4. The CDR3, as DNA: TGTGCCAGCAGCGGACAGGCGAGCTCCTACGAGCAGTACTTC. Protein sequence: CASSGQASSYEQYF.

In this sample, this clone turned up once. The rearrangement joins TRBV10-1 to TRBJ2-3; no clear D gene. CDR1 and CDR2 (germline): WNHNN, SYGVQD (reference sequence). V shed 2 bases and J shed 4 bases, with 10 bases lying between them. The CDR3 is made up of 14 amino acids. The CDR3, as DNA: TGCGCCAGCAGTGAGGACCCACAGTCAGATACGCAGTATTTT. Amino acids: CASSEDPQSDTQYF.

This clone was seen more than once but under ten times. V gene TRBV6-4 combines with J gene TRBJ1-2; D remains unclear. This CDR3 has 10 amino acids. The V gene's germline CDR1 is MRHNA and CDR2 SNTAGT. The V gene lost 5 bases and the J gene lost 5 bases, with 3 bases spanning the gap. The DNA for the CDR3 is TGTGCCAGCAGTCTTTATGGCTACACCTTC. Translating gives CASSLYGYTF.

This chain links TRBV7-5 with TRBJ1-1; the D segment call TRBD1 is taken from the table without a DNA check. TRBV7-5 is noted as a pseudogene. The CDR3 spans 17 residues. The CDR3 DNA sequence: TGTGTCAGAAGCTTCCCGGACAGGGGGCAGGCGGACACTGAAGCTTTCTTT. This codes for CVRSFPDRGQADTEAFF.

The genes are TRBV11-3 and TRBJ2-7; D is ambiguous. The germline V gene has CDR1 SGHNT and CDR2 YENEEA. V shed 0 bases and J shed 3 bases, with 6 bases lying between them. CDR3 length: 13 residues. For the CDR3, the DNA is TGTGCCAGCAGCTTAGATCGAGGCTACGAGCAGTACTTC. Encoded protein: CASSLDRGYEQYF.

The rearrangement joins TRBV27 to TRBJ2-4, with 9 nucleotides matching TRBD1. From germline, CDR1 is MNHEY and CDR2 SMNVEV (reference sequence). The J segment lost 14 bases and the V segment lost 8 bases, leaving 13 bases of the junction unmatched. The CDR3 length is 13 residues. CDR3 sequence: CASGGGQGGFEYF. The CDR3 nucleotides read TGTGCCAGCGGGGGGGGACAGGGAGGATTCGAGTACTTC.